One sample yielded the 28 T cell receptor beta chains listed below, sequenced in a study of CD8+ T cells in alopecia areata (dated by TCRdb to 2017 to 2018). Taken with the paper, the label for time point translates to: roughly 26 weeks on oral tofacitinib. In light of the paper, this sample's treatment or condition label describes: oral pan-JAK inhibitor, 5-10 mg twice daily. Preparation of the library involved the immunoSEQ multiplex PCR assay. To provide template for TCR sequencing, every sample had RNA extracted and reverse transcribed into cDNA. Entries here come from immuneACCESS through TCRdb and include only in-frame sequences with V and J called. Some clones fail to appear in such tables; in the studies checked, an unresolved V gene covers under half of the shortfall, and the cause of the remainder is unknown. The sample has 100,000 to 130,000 clones on record, 84% of them singletons. Around a quarter of the sample is taken by the ten largest.

The sample was CD8+ T cells sorted from blood, taken at week 24, from a patient treated with tofacitinib. The receptors come from a human donor with alopecia areata.

The J gene is TRBJ2-5, the V gene TRBV7-2; D possibly corresponds to TRBD2 (6 bases). There are 14 residues in the CDR3. The ends were cut back, 5 bases at V and 4 bases at J, with 14 bases in the middle. Germline CDR1 and CDR2: SGHTA and FQGNSA. CDR3 nucleotide sequence: TGTGCCAGCAGCCCCTATGGGGGAGGAGAGACCCAGTACTTC. Translation gives CASSPYGGGETQYF. The full variable domain, rest sourced from reference TRBV7-2 and TRBJ2-5, is GAGVSQSPSNKVTEKGKDVELRCDPISGHTALYWYRQSLGQGLEFLIYFQGNSAPDKSGLPSDRFSAERTGGSVSTLTIQRTQQEDSAVYLCASSPYGGGETQYFGPGTRLLVL.

This clone came up a few times. V usage is TRBV7-9 and J usage is TRBJ1-1; D possibly corresponds to TRBD1 (6 bases). V lost 5 bases to trimming and J lost 1 base, with 11 bases between them. CDR1 SEHNR and CDR2 FQNEAQ come from the germline V gene (reference sequence). This CDR3 is built from 14 residues. Here the CDR3 DNA reads TGTGCCAGCAGCAAGGGACACGCGAACACTGAAGCTTTCTTT. As protein: CASSKGHANTEAFF.

The chain links TRBV7-6 to TRBJ1-1; D perhaps matches TRBD1 (6 bases). From germline, CDR1 is SGHVS and CDR2 FNYEAQ. Trimming pared 0 bases from V and 10 bases from J, leaving 18 bases between. The CDR3 spans 15 residues. This CDR3 reads CASSLAARGVKGAFF. CDR3 nucleotides: TGTGCCAGCAGCTTAGCGGCCAGGGGCGTCAAAGGAGCTTTCTTT. Full variable domain (rest looked up from reference TRBV7-6 and TRBJ1-1): GAGVSQSPRYKVTKRGQDVALRCDPISGHVSLYWYRQALGQGPEFLTYFNYEAQQDKSGLPNDRFSAERPEGSISTLTIQRTEQRDSAMYRCASSLAARGVKGAFFGQGTRLTVV.

The chain uses TRBV27 and TRBJ1-4; D gene unclear. The CDR3 is made up of 17 amino acids. The V gene's germline CDR1 is MNHEY and CDR2 SMNVEV (reference sequence). The ends were cut back, 7 bases at V and 7 bases at J, with 25 bases in the middle. CDR3 nucleotides: TGTGCCAGCACCCCCTCCCCCCCGGGCCGGCTGTCTGAAAAACTGTTTTTT. The encoded protein is CASTPSPPGRLSEKLFF.

V gene TRBV7-2 combines with J gene TRBJ2-3; no firm D call. This CDR3 has 18 residues. V gave up 4 bases and J gave up 2 bases, with 22 bases separating them. Germline CDR1 reads SGHTA; CDR2 reads FQGNSA. The CDR3 bases are TGTGCCAGCAGCTACCAGTCCCGGGCCGAGATTTTCACAGATACGCAGTATTTT. Its translation is CASSYQSRAEIFTDTQYF. Together with reference TRBV7-2 and TRBJ2-3, the CDR3 gives the full variable domain: GAGVSQSPSNKVTEKGKDVELRCDPISGHTALYWYRQSLGQGLEFLIYFQGNSAPDKSGLPSDRFSAERTGGSVSTLTIQRTQQEDSAVYLCASSYQSRAEIFTDTQYFGPGTRLTVL.

The chain has TRBV7-9 and TRBJ1-6, with a tentative D call TRBD1 (5 bases). Between the trimmed V and J ends, which lost 3 bases and 5 bases, there was a span of 11 bases. Per germline, CDR1 SEHNR and CDR2 FQNEAQ (reference sequence). The length of the CDR3 is 15 residues. The CDR3 reads CASSFGAENNSPLHF. The CDR3 coding sequence is TGTGCCAGCAGCTTCGGGGCAGAGAATAATTCACCCCTCCACTTT.

The chain is built from TRBV1 and TRBJ1-4; the table gives TRBD1 as D, unverified against the DNA. TRBV1 has pseudogene status. The length of the CDR3 is 15 residues. Written as DNA, the CDR3 is TGCACCAGCAGCCAAGATCCTAAGCAGGGTGAAAAACTGTTTTTT. It codes for CTSSQDPKQGEKLFF.

V is TRBV6-5 and J is TRBJ2-5; 12 bases are a match to TRBD2. CDR3 length: 16 residues. V lost 4 bases, J lost 4 bases, and 7 bases stayed unmatched. The germline gives CDR1 MNHEY, CDR2 SVGAGI. The CDR3 DNA reads as TGTGCCAGCAGTTTAGGACTAGCGGGGAGGGGAGAGACCCAGTACTTC. This gives the protein CASSLGLAGRGETQYF.

The chain couples TRBV7-9 to TRBJ2-5; 9 positions match TRBD2. The CDR3 consists of 16 residues. Per the germline V gene, CDR1 is SEHNR and CDR2 is FQNEAQ (reference sequence). V lost 0 bases to trimming and J lost 2 bases; unmatched junction nucleotides: 4. The CDR3 coding sequence is TGTGCCAGCAGCTTAGCTCCTAGCGGGGCACAAGAGACCCAGTACTTC. This encodes CASSLAPSGAQETQYF.

V usage is TRBV6-5 and J usage is TRBJ1-1, with D unclear. This CDR3 spans 14 amino acids. Germline CDR1 MNHEY, CDR2 SVGAGI. V was trimmed by 2 bases and J by 0 bases, leaving 7 bases between them. The chain's CDR3 is CASSYGSMNTEAFF. The CDR3 DNA is TGTGCCAGCAGTTACGGCAGTATGAACACTGAAGCTTTCTTT.

CDR3 coding DNA: TGTGCCAGCAGCTTAGATCTTAGATTGTACAATGAGCAGTTCTTC. It is translated as CASSLDLRLYNEQFF. This sequence joins TRBV11-2 and TRBJ2-1; D gene ambiguous. From germline, CDR1 is SGHAT and CDR2 FQNNGV. Between the trimmed V and J ends, which lost 0 bases and 4 bases, there was a span of 10 bases. The CDR3 has 15 amino acids.

The V and J genes are TRBV19 and TRBJ1-1; TRBD1 matches 10 bases. The CDR3 is 16 residues long. V lost 7 bases, J lost 0 bases, and 8 bases stayed unmatched. Germline CDR1 and CDR2: LNHDA and SQIVND (reference sequence). Here the CDR3 reads CASMAGDRGLNTEAFF. As DNA, the CDR3 is TGTGCCAGTATGGCGGGGGACAGGGGCCTGAACACTGAAGCTTTCTTT. Full variable domain (outside the CDR3, taken from reference TRBV19 and TRBJ1-1): DGGITQSPKYLFRKEGQNVTLSCEQNLNHDAMYWYRQDPGQGLRLIYYSQIVNDFQKGDIAEGYSVSREKKESFPLTVTSAQKNPTAFYLCASMAGDRGLNTEAFFGQGTRLTVV.

In the case of this clone: Since no conserved phenylalanine or tryptophan closes the CDR3, a read error is the likely cause. The V and J genes are TRBV2 and TRBJ2-7, with D unclear. The CDR3 runs 11 residues. Germline CDR1 and CDR2: SNHLY and FYNNEI. V was shortened by 9 bases and J by 6 bases, with 12 bases between the two germline ends. The DNA for the CDR3 is TGTGCCAGTAAACGGGTCCTCGAGCAGTACCTC. Translated: CASKRVLEQYL.

CDR3 sequence reads: CAISESTGSSTDTQYF. In DNA, the CDR3 is TGTGCCATCAGTGAGTCGACGGGGTCTAGCACAGATACGCAGTATTTT. The chain has TRBV10-3 and TRBJ2-3; D is possibly TRBD2 (5 bases). Germline V gene sequence: CDR1 ENHRY, CDR2 SYGVKD. The CDR3 is made up of 16 amino acids. V lost 0 bases and J lost 0, with 10 bases in between.

J is TRBJ2-3 and V is TRBV12-5, with D perhaps TRBD1 (5 bases). The germline CDR1 and CDR2 sequences are LGHNT and FRNRAP. V gave up 4 bases and J gave up 2 bases, with 25 bases separating them. CDR3 length: 19 amino acids. The CDR3 sequence is CASGSTLIGQGRPTDTQYF. CDR3 nucleotide sequence: TGTGCTAGTGGTTCGACCCTGATCGGACAAGGTCGCCCCACAGATACGCAGTATTTT.

This clone was picked up one time. The V and J genes are TRBV7-2 and TRBJ2-5, with 9 bases aligning to TRBD2. The CDR3 contains 16 residues. V was pared by 0 bases and J by 2 bases, with 4 bases of the junction left unmatched. CDR1 is SGHTA and CDR2 is FQGNSA in the germline V gene. The CDR3 DNA reads as TGTGCCAGCAGCTTAGCGCTAGCGGGGAGTCAAGAGACCCAGTACTTC. Residues: CASSLALAGSQETQYF. The whole variable domain, filled in from reference TRBV7-2 and TRBJ2-5, reads GAGVSQSPSNKVTEKGKDVELRCDPISGHTALYWYRQSLGQGLEFLIYFQGNSAPDKSGLPSDRFSAERTGGSVSTLTIQRTQQEDSAVYLCASSLALAGSQETQYFGPGTRLLVL.

This chain links TRBV7-6 with TRBJ2-7; the D is unclear. CDR3 length equals 15 residues. The ends were cut back, 2 bases at V and 1 base at J, with 12 bases in the middle. Germline loops: CDR1 SGHVS, CDR2 FNYEAQ. The CDR3 region is CASSLSDSPSYEQYF. The CDR3 nucleotides read TGTGCCAGCAGCTTAAGCGACTCCCCTTCCTACGAGCAGTACTTC.

This clone appeared a few times. The J gene is TRBJ2-6, the V gene TRBV4-1; D unclear. Trimming took 1 base from V and 2 from J, leaving 9 bases between them. The CDR3 spans 16 residues. CDR1 is MGHRA and CDR2 is YSYEKL in the germline V gene. The CDR3 here is CASSQGAGPGANVLTF. The CDR3 nucleotides read TGCGCCAGCAGCCAAGGAGCAGGACCTGGGGCCAACGTCCTGACTTTC.

The V and J genes are TRBV27 and TRBJ2-2; maybe TRBD1 (5 bases). The CDR3 runs to 16 residues. Germline V gene lookup returns CDR1 MNHEY and CDR2 SMNVEV (reference sequence). V shed 2 bases and J shed 4 bases, with 14 bases lying between them. The CDR3 sequence is CASSLTAGSPTGELFF. The CDR3 DNA reads as TGTGCCAGCAGTTTAACGGCAGGGTCCCCCACCGGGGAGCTGTTTTTT.

The chain employs TRBV30 and TRBJ2-7; 8 bases align to TRBD1. The length of the CDR3 is 15 residues. The V segment lost 3 bases and the J segment 4 bases; nucleotides outside the gene matches: 11. In germline, CDR1 is GTSNPN, CDR2 SVGIG (reference sequence). CDR3 in DNA: TGTGCCTGGAGCTGGGGGCAGGGGGCACAGTACGAGCAGTACTTC. Amino acids: CAWSWGQGAQYEQYF.

This clone has just a few counts. The V call is TRBV7-9, the J call TRBJ2-7; 10 bases are a match to TRBD1. The trim removed 7 bases at V and 6 bases at J, leaving 9 bases unmatched. The CDR3 totals 14 residues. Germline values: CDR1 SEHNR, CDR2 FQNEAQ (reference sequence). The DNA of the CDR3 is TGTGCCAGCACCCCCGACAGGGGGCATGCCGAGCAGTACTTC. Protein sequence: CASTPDRGHAEQYF.

This chain's CDR3 is CASSLEWDYSNTEAFF. In DNA form, the CDR3 reads TGTGCCAGCAGCTTGGAATGGGATTACTCGAACACTGAAGCTTTCTTT. This chain uses TRBV5-6 with TRBJ1-1; D is unresolved. Deletions cut 0 bases from V and 1 base from J, with 13 bases between. The length of the CDR3 is 16 residues. Germline CDR1 is SGHDT and CDR2 is YYEEEE.

J is TRBJ1-4 and V is TRBV2; unclear D gene. Germline CDR1 SNHLY, CDR2 FYNNEI. V was trimmed by 1 base and J by 4 bases, leaving 7 bases between them. This CDR3 is built from 14 residues. CDR3: CASSEGRFNEKLFF. CDR3 DNA: TGTGCCAGCAGTGAAGGCAGGTTTAATGAAAAACTGTTTTTT.

The rearrangement uses TRBV29-1 and TRBJ2-5; no firm D call. Germline loops: CDR1 SQVTM, CDR2 ANQGSEA. CDR3 length: 12 residues. V was clipped by 6 bases and J by 2 bases, with 10 bases between them. This CDR3 is CSVGASQETQYF. DNA of the CDR3: TGCAGCGTCGGAGCGAGTCAAGAGACCCAGTACTTC.

The chain is built from TRBV5-4 and TRBJ2-1; D gene ambiguous. Germline V CDR1 and CDR2: SGHNT, YYREEE (reference sequence). The V and J ends lost 4 bases and 9 bases respectively, with 14 bases between them. The CDR3 is made up of 13 amino acids. The CDR3: CASSPPGSPEQFF. In DNA, the CDR3 is TGTGCCAGCAGCCCCCCCGGGTCCCCTGAGCAGTTCTTC.

The chain couples TRBV15 to TRBJ2-7, with D possibly being TRBD1 or TRBD2 (5 bases each). The V and J ends lost 5 bases and 6 bases respectively, with 23 bases between them. The CDR3 spans 16 residues. CDR1 and CDR2 from the germline V gene are LNHNV and YYDKDF (reference sequence). CDR3 loop: CATSLLTGPPMGEQYF. In nucleotides, the CDR3 is TGTGCCACCAGCCTCCTAACGGGACCGCCTATGGGCGAGCAGTACTTC.

The chain recombines TRBV27 with TRBJ2-1; no clear D gene. Between the trimmed V and J ends, which lost 6 bases and 0 bases, there was a span of 12 bases. The CDR3 has 15 residues. Germline CDR1 is MNHEY and CDR2 is SMNVEV (reference sequence). The CDR3 here is CASSRGSSSYNEQFF. The CDR3 bases are TGTGCCAGCAGCCGCGGTTCCAGCTCCTACAATGAGCAGTTCTTC.

This clone was seen more than once but under ten times. The chain uses TRBV13 and TRBJ2-1, with 12 bases fitting TRBD1. V lost 0 bases to trimming and J lost 7 bases; unmatched junction nucleotides: 4. Germline V gene sequence: CDR1 PRHDT, CDR2 FYEKMQ (reference sequence). The CDR3 runs 16 residues. The CDR3 nucleotides are TGTGCCAGCAGCTTAGGGGGACAGGGGGCGTCAAATGAGCAGTTCTTC. Amino acid sequence: CASSLGGQGASNEQFF.